This passage covers 16 T cell receptor beta chains from one sample sequenced in a study of T cell responses to AZD1222 COVID-19 vaccine. Sequencing used immunoSEQ multiplex PCR; TCRdb keeps in-frame clones, though not all of them. The repertoire holds about 140,000 clones, with 85% to 90% as singletons. Specimen: peripheral blood, collected on day 0 of AZD1222 vaccination. The origin of the receptors is an adult in good health.

The chain carries TRBV18 and TRBJ2-3; D is possibly TRBD1 (6 bases). Deletions cut 3 bases from V and 2 bases from J, with 12 bases between. The CDR3 covers 15 residues. Germline V gene sequence: CDR1 KGHSH, CDR2 LQKENI. The CDR3 region has the DNA TGTGCCAGCTCACCGGGGGCCTCCCACACAGATACGCAGTATTTT. Encoded protein: CASSPGASHTDTQYF.

The chain links TRBV18 to TRBJ1-6; D is perhaps TRBD1 (5 bases). This CDR3 is built from 14 residues. Germline V gene data show CDR1 as KGHSH and CDR2 as LQKENI. V was pared by 5 bases and J by 5 bases, with 10 bases between. Here the CDR3 DNA reads TGTGCCAGCTCATTCGGGACTGATAATTCACCCCTCCACTTT. It is translated as CASSFGTDNSPLHF.

The chain employs TRBV12-5 and TRBJ2-1; tentative D call: TRBD2 (5 bases). The V gene lost 0 bases and the J gene lost 6 bases, with 15 bases spanning the gap. The CDR3 covers 16 residues. Germline CDR1 is LGHNT and CDR2 is FRNRAP. The CDR3 nucleotides are TGTGCTAGTGGTTTGGTACTAGAACTGGGCTTCAATGAGCAGTTCTTC. This sequence encodes CASGLVLELGFNEQFF.

V and J are TRBV7-7 and TRBJ1-3, with D perhaps matching TRBD1 (5 bases). From germline, CDR1 is SSHAT and CDR2 FNYEAQ (reference sequence). Trimming shortened V by 4 bases and J by 2 bases, and 12 bases separated the two germline ends. The CDR3 has 15 residues. The CDR3 region is CASSSGQSAGNTIYF. In nucleotides, the CDR3 is TGTGCCAGCAGCTCGGGGCAATCGGCTGGAAACACCATATATTTT.

The chain has TRBV10-3 and TRBJ1-2; no reliable D call. This CDR3 is 13 amino acids long. CDR1 is ENHRY, CDR2 SYGVKD, per germline. Trimming shortened V by 4 bases and J by 3 bases, and 9 bases separated the two germline ends. The CDR3 region is CAISADIYYGYTF. The CDR3 DNA reads as TGTGCCATCAGTGCAGACATCTACTATGGCTACACCTTC.

This clone has more than one count but fewer than ten. The chain uses TRBV7-8 and TRBJ1-3; the D gene is possibly TRBD1 (5 bases). The CDR3 runs 15 residues. The V and J ends lost 2 bases and 4 bases respectively, with 12 bases between them. Per germline, CDR1 SGHVS and CDR2 FQNEAQ. CDR3 in DNA: TGTGCCAGCAGCTTAACTATGGGGGGGGGAAACACCATATATTTT. It yields the protein CASSLTMGGGNTIYF.

V and J are TRBV30 and TRBJ2-7; D call uncertain. Deletions cut 1 base from V and 3 bases from J, with 10 bases between. The germline CDR1 and CDR2 sequences are GTSNPN and SVGIG (reference sequence). This CDR3 has 13 amino acids. This CDR3 reads CAWSETALYEQYF. The CDR3 DNA reads TGTGCCTGGAGTGAGACCGCTCTCTACGAGCAGTACTTC. The whole variable domain, filled in from reference TRBV30 and TRBJ2-7, reads SQTIHQWPATLVQPVGSPLSLECTVEGTSNPNLYWYRQAAGRGLQLLFYSVGIGQISSEVPQNLSASRPQDRQFILSSKKLLLSDSGFYLCAWSETALYEQYFGPGTRLTVT.

The V and J genes are TRBV7-9 and TRBJ1-2; D is unresolved. The CDR3 loop spans 13 amino acids. CDR1 and CDR2 from the germline V gene are SEHNR and FQNEAQ (reference sequence). V was trimmed by 5 bases and J by 6 bases, leaving 13 bases between them. The CDR3 DNA follows: TGTGCCAGCAGCCACGCGACGGCGGATGGCTACACCTTC. This codes for CASSHATADGYTF.

The chain carries TRBV5-1 and TRBJ2-7; 11 bases map to TRBD1. The CDR3 extends over 14 amino acids. V lost 4 bases, J lost 2 bases, and 2 bases stayed unmatched. Germline-derived CDR1 and CDR2 are SGHRS and YFSETQ. CDR3 protein: CASSPGQGAYEQYF. For the CDR3, the DNA is TGCGCCAGCAGCCCGGGACAGGGGGCCTACGAGCAGTACTTC.

The chain combines TRBV6-5 with TRBJ1-3; D is undetermined. CDR3 length: 15 residues. The germline V and J ends were trimmed by 6 bases and 0 bases, with 12 bases remaining between them. Germline CDR1 and CDR2: MNHEY and SVGAGI. The CDR3 DNA is TGTGCCAGCAGAGCGACGGACTTCTCTGGAAACACCATATATTTT. Translating it yields CASRATDFSGNTIYF.

The chain has TRBV28 and TRBJ1-5; D not certain. CDR3 length: 14 amino acids. Deletions cut 5 bases from V and 4 bases from J, with 12 bases between. CDR1 and CDR2 (germline): MDHEN, SYDVKM. CDR3 region: CASSPRARNQPQHF. In DNA form, the CDR3 reads TGTGCCAGCAGTCCCCGGGCCAGGAATCAGCCCCAGCATTTT.

V is TRBV27 and J is TRBJ1-1; 8 bases are a match to TRBD1. CDR3 size: 17 residues. Germline V gene data show CDR1 as MNHEY and CDR2 as SMNVEV (reference sequence). V shed 5 bases and J 1 base; nucleotides not matched to a gene: 12. The CDR3 nucleotides are TGTGCCAGCAGTCTCCTACCGACAGGGGAGAAGAACACTGAAGCTTTCTTT. Its translation is CASSLLPTGEKNTEAFF.

V usage is TRBV7-2 and J usage is TRBJ1-1; 10 bases fit TRBD1. Per germline, CDR1 SGHTA and CDR2 FQGNSA. The CDR3 length is 13 residues. V gave up 5 bases and J gave up 4 bases; unmatched junction bases: 1. The CDR3, as DNA: TGTGCCAGCAGCCGGACAGGGGGCACTGAAGCTTTCTTT. It yields the protein CASSRTGGTEAFF.

The chain combines TRBV25-1 with TRBJ1-1; D is uncertain. CDR3 size: 12 residues. V was shortened by 8 bases and J by 3 bases, with 10 bases between the two germline ends. Germline V gives CDR1 MGHDK, CDR2 SYGVNS. Here the CDR3 DNA reads TGTGCCAGCGTAGGGTGGGACACTGAAGCTTTCTTT. Its translation is CASVGWDTEAFF.

This clone was observed a few times. This rearrangement joins TRBV9 to TRBJ2-5, with unresolved D. The V end lost 4 bases, the J end lost 2 bases, and 12 bases lay between the germline ends. Germline V gives CDR1 SGDLS, CDR2 YYNGEE. The CDR3 covers 14 residues. The CDR3 reads CASSPRLFQETQYF. In DNA, the CDR3 is TGTGCCAGCAGCCCCCGGCTATTTCAAGAGACCCAGTACTTC.

The chain recombines TRBV6-6 with TRBJ2-1; D is undetermined. V lost 0 bases, J lost 10 bases, and 7 bases lay in between. The CDR3 consists of 12 residues. Germline CDR1 reads MNHNY; CDR2 reads SVGAGI (reference sequence). CDR3 sequence reads: CASSYSTNEQFF. CDR3 coding DNA: TGTGCCAGCAGTTACTCGACAAACGAGCAGTTCTTC.